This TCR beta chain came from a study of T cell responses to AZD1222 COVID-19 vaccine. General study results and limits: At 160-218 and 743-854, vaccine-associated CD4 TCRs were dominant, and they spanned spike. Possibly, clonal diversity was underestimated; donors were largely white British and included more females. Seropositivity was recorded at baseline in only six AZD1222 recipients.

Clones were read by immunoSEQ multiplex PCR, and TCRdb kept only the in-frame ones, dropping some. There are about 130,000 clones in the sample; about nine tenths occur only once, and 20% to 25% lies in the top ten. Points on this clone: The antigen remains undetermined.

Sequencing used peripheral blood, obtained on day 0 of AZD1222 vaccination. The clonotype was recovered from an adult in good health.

The CDR3 bases are TGTGCCAGCAGTTATTCCGGGAGGGCGGCAACTGAAGCTTTCTTT. Its protein is CASSYSGRAATEAFF. The chain recombines TRBV27 with TRBJ1-1; no clear D. Trimming took 4 bases from V and 5 from J, leaving 17 bases between them. Germline CDR1 is MNHEY and CDR2 is SMNVEV (reference sequence). This CDR3 contains 15 residues.